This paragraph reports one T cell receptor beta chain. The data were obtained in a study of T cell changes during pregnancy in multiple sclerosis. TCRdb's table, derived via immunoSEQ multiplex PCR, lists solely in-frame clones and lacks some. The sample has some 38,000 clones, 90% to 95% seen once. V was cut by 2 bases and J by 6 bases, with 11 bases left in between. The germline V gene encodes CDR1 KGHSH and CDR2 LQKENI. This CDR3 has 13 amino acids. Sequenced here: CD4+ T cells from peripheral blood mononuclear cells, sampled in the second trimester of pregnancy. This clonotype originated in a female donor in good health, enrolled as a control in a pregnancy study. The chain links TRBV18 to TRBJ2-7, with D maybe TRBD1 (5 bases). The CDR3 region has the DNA TGTGCCAGCTCACCAGGGGCAGAACGCGAGCAGTACTTC. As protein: CASSPGAEREQYF. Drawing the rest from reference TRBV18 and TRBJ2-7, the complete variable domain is NAGVMQNPRHLVRRRGQEARLRCSPMKGHSHVYWYRQLPEEGLKFMVYLQKENIIDESGMPKERFSAEFPKEGPSILRIQQVVRGDSAAYFCASSPGAEREQYFGPGTRLTVT.